This entry lists 18 T cell receptor beta chains sequenced from one sample in a study of CD8 T cells in ankylosing spondylitis. TCRdb re-called the 5' RACE reads through MiXCR, storing one row per CDR3 protein. The data contain approximately 150,000 distinct CDR3 sequences, 9.8% of them singletons. What was sequenced was blood, either unsorted or a sorted T cell fraction (not recorded which). The receptor set was obtained from a female donor with ankylosing spondylitis or in good health (not recorded which).

The table lists this clonotype with many counts. V usage is TRBV5-6 and J usage is TRBJ2-3; D gene uncertain. Trimming stripped 4 bases from V and 2 bases from J, with 11 bases between. This CDR3 region has 14 residues. CDR1 and CDR2 (germline): SGHDT, YYEEEE. The CDR3 spells CASSLDIYTDTQYF. The DNA of the CDR3 is TGTGCCAGCAGCCTCGACATATACACAGATACGCAGTATTTT.

The chain links TRBV30 to TRBJ1-2; D possibly corresponds to TRBD1 (5 bases). Germline values: CDR1 GTSNPN, CDR2 SVGIG (reference sequence). The ends were cut back, 0 bases at V and 6 bases at J, with 11 bases in the middle. This CDR3 has 13 residues. In nucleotides, the CDR3 is TGTGCCTGGAGTGTAGATTCGGGGGATGGCTACACCTTC. Translating it yields CAWSVDSGDGYTF. Variable domain in full (rest from reference TRBV30 and TRBJ1-2): SQTIHQWPATLVQPVGSPLSLECTVEGTSNPNLYWYRQAAGRGLQLLFYSVGIGQISSEVPQNLSASRPQDRQFILSSKKLLLSDSGFYLCAWSVDSGDGYTFGSGTRLTVV.

This clonotype came up a few times. This rearrangement joins TRBV2 to TRBJ1-6; D is unclear. The CDR3 is 12 amino acids. V dropped 5 bases and J dropped 9 bases, with 8 bases sitting between them. Germline V lookup: CDR1 SNHLY, CDR2 FYNNEI. The CDR3 here is CASSNWGSPLHF. Written as DNA, the CDR3 is TGTGCCAGCAGTAACTGGGGTTCACCCCTCCACTTT. Filled out from reference TRBV2 and TRBJ1-6, the complete variable domain reads EPEVTQTPSHQVTQMGQEVILRCVPISNHLYFYWYRQILGQKVEFLVSFYNNEISEKSEIFDDQFSVERPDGSNFTLKIRSTKLEDSAMYFCASSNWGSPLHFGNGTRLTVT.

The sample holds a few counts of this clonotype. This chain links TRBV30 with TRBJ1-1; unclear D gene. The CDR3 is 12 residues long. The V gene lost 1 base and the J gene lost 1 base, with 4 bases spanning the gap. Germline CDR1 is GTSNPN and CDR2 is SVGIG (reference sequence). CDR3 DNA sequence: TGTGCCTGGAGTGACTCGAACACTGAAGCTTTCTTT. Translation gives CAWSDSNTEAFF.

This clonotype was counted between two and nine times. CDR3 protein: CASSQGSGKGNTIYF. In nucleotides, the CDR3 is TGCGCCAGCAGCCAAGGCTCCGGAAAAGGAAACACCATATATTTT. The genes are TRBV4-3 and TRBJ1-3; D is ambiguous. Trimming took 1 base from V and 4 from J, leaving 11 bases between them. The CDR3 is made up of 15 amino acids. CDR1 LGHNA and CDR2 YSLEER come from the germline V gene.

This clonotype was counted a few times. This sequence joins TRBV11-1 and TRBJ2-1, with 9 bases that match TRBD2. The V segment lost 1 base and the J segment 4 bases; nucleotides outside the gene matches: 14. Germline V gene sequence: CDR1 SGHAT, CDR2 FQDESV (reference sequence). The CDR3 consists of 19 residues. This chain's CDR3 is CASSLGVLAPSGTYNEQFF. CDR3 DNA sequence: TGTGCCAGCAGCTTAGGGGTCCTAGCGCCTAGCGGGACATACAATGAGCAGTTCTTC.

This clonotype was detected ten times or more. The V gene is TRBV7-6, the J gene TRBJ2-5; 8 positions match TRBD2. CDR1 is SGHVS, CDR2 FNYEAQ, per germline. The CDR3 runs 17 residues. With V trimmed by 5 bases and J by 1 base, 12 bases remained unmatched. The DNA of the CDR3 is TGTGCCAGCAGCCCAGGGGTGCTAGCGGGTTTCCAAGAGACCCAGTACTTC. This codes for CASSPGVLAGFQETQYF. Drawing the rest from reference TRBV7-6 and TRBJ2-5, the complete variable domain is GAGVSQSPRYKVTKRGQDVALRCDPISGHVSLYWYRQALGQGPEFLTYFNYEAQQDKSGLPNDRFSAERPEGSISTLTIQRTEQRDSAMYRCASSPGVLAGFQETQYFGPGTRLLVL.

This clonotype was detected ten times or more. CDR3: CASSQSGQWNTEAFF. CDR3 nucleotide sequence: TGTGCCAGCAGCCAATCAGGACAGTGGAACACTGAAGCTTTCTTT. V usage is TRBV7-6 and J usage is TRBJ1-1, with D possibly being TRBD1 (6 bases). V lost 5 bases and J lost 1, with 14 bases in between. The germline V gene has CDR1 SGHVS and CDR2 FNYEAQ. The CDR3 has 15 residues. Complete variable domain (other parts from reference TRBV7-6 and TRBJ1-1): GAGVSQSPRYKVTKRGQDVALRCDPISGHVSLYWYRQALGQGPEFLTYFNYEAQQDKSGLPNDRFSAERPEGSISTLTIQRTEQRDSAMYRCASSQSGQWNTEAFFGQGTRLTVV.

The genes are TRBV4-1 and TRBJ2-1; the match to TRBD2 covers 7 bases. CDR1 MGHRA and CDR2 YSYEKL come from the germline V gene. The CDR3 has 18 residues. Trimming cost V 3 bases and J 3 bases; bases outside gene matches: 14. The CDR3 DNA reads as TGCGCCAGCAGCCAGGTTCCTATGAGGGAGGGACGCTACAATGAGCAGTTCTTC. Translated: CASSQVPMREGRYNEQFF.

This clonotype appeared many times. The chain is built from TRBV6-1 and TRBJ2-1; D possibly corresponds to TRBD2 (5 bases). This CDR3 is built from 16 residues. V lost 5 bases, J lost 0 bases, and 14 bases lay in between. Germline values: CDR1 MNHNS, CDR2 SASEGT. The CDR3 protein is CASSPATAGSYNEQFF. The DNA for the CDR3 is TGTGCCAGCAGTCCGGCCACCGCGGGCTCCTACAATGAGCAGTTCTTC.

In its sample, this clonotype was seen many times. V is TRBV20-1 and J is TRBJ2-1, with TRBD2 identical over 10 bases. The CDR3 runs to 17 residues. The J segment lost 6 bases and the V segment lost 0 bases, leaving 11 bases of the junction unmatched. CDR1 is DFQATT, CDR2 SNEGSKA, per germline (reference sequence). The CDR3 nucleotides are TGCAGTGCTAGAGATGCGGCTAGCGGGAGTTACCTCAATGAGCAGTTCTTC. It codes for CSARDAASGSYLNEQFF.

This clonotype was seen a few times. The chain combines TRBV3-1 with TRBJ1-1; D is unresolved. The V end was cut by 4 bases, the J end by 6 bases, with 12 bases between. Looked up from germline, CDR1 is LGHDT and CDR2 is YNNKEL (reference sequence). CDR3 length: 13 amino acids. This CDR3 reads CASSPSGLAEAFF. DNA for the CDR3: TGTGCCAGCAGCCCTTCAGGATTAGCTGAAGCTTTCTTT.

This rearrangement joins TRBV25-1 to TRBJ1-2; no definite D call. Between the trimmed V and J ends, which lost 3 bases and 7 bases, there was a span of 6 bases. CDR3 size: 11 residues. CDR1 is MGHDK, CDR2 SYGVNS, per germline. In nucleotides, the CDR3 is TGTGCCAGCAGTGATTCCCTTGGCTACACCTTC. It translates to CASSDSLGYTF.

The chain combines TRBV5-8 with TRBJ1-5; D is undetermined. Per germline, CDR1 SGHTS and CDR2 YDEGEE. The germline V and J ends were trimmed by 0 bases and 5 bases, with 6 bases remaining between them. The CDR3 spans 13 residues. The CDR3 reads CASSLDGHQPQHF. The CDR3 nucleotides are TGTGCCAGCAGCTTGGACGGGCATCAGCCCCAGCATTTT.

The chain combines TRBV19 with TRBJ2-1; no clear D. The germline V and J ends were trimmed by 5 bases and 2 bases, with 13 bases remaining between them. CDR1 LNHDA and CDR2 SQIVND come from the germline V gene (reference sequence). The CDR3 totals 15 residues. CDR3 sequence: CASSLDRRAYNEQFF. The CDR3 region has the DNA TGTGCCAGTAGTCTCGACCGGAGAGCCTACAATGAGCAGTTCTTC.

This clonotype showed up just a few times. CDR3 bases: TGCGCCAGCAGCCACTACCTAGCGGGAGGTACAAATGAGCAGTTCTTC. Translated, it gives CASSHYLAGGTNEQFF. The rearrangement joins TRBV4-3 to TRBJ2-1; 11 nucleotides line up with TRBD2. Trimming cost V 3 bases and J 7 bases; bases outside gene matches: 8. Germline CDR1 reads LGHNA; CDR2 reads YSLEER. CDR3 size: 16 residues.

This clonotype showed up many times. The V gene is TRBV24-1, the J gene TRBJ2-1, with 12 nucleotides matching TRBD1. V trimming: 0 bases; J trimming: 6 bases; junction bases outside the gene matches: 5. Germline CDR1 KGHDR, CDR2 SFDVKD. The CDR3 runs 17 residues. The CDR3 region has the DNA TGTGCCACCAGTGATTTGCCCGGGACAGGGGGCGTCAATGAGCAGTTCTTC. As protein: CATSDLPGTGGVNEQFF.

The chain has TRBV20-1 and TRBJ2-7; 7 nucleotides line up with TRBD1. Germline trimming cut 4 bases from V and 6 bases from J; bases unmatched to any gene: 9. This CDR3 region has 13 residues. The V gene's germline CDR1 is DFQATT and CDR2 SNEGSKA (reference sequence). The CDR3 is CSANRQGNAEQYF. CDR3 coding DNA: TGCAGTGCTAATAGACAGGGAAACGCCGAGCAGTACTTC.